The clone carrying this T cell receptor beta chain was detected ten times or more. Its antigen is not identified. The V gene's germline CDR1 is LGHDT and CDR2 YNNKEL (reference sequence). Deletions cut 0 bases from V and 5 bases from J, with 3 bases between. This CDR3 has 12 residues. This entry belongs to a study of identical twins. Findings and limits, study-wide: Cord blood beta clonotypes that were abundant carried fewer insertions, and memory repertoires showed no such trend.

TCRdb analysed the 5' RACE reads with MiXCR anew, one entry per CDR3 protein. This sample yields approximately 220,000 distinct CDR3 sequences, of which less than 8% are seen a single time; around 2.1% belongs to the top ten. This sample also appeared in a second study, on yellow fever vaccine responses in identical twins.

This clonotype was obtained from a woman under 30 in good health. The V call is TRBV3-1, the J call TRBJ2-3; no firm D call. The sequencing sample was made of memory (CD45RO+) T cells sorted from blood. CDR3 residues: CASSQDLDTQYF. The CDR3 nucleotides are TGTGCCAGCAGCCAAGATCTAGATACGCAGTATTTT.